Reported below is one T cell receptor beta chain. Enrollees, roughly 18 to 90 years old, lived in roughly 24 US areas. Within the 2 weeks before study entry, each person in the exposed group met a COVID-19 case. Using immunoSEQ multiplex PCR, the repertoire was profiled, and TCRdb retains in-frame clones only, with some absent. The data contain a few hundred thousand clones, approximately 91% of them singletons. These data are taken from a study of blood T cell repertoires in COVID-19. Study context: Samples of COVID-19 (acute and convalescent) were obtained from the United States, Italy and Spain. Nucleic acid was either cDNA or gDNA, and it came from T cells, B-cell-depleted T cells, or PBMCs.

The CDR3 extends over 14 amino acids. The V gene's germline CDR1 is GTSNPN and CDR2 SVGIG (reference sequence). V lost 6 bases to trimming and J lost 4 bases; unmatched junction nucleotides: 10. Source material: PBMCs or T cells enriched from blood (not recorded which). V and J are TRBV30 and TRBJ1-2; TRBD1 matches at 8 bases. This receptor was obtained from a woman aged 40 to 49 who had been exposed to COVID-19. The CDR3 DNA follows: TGTGCCTGTCAACTCCAGGGGGCGCGCTATGGCTACACCTTC. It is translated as CACQLQGARYGYTF.